These 7 T cell receptor beta chains were all obtained from the same sample, sequenced in a study of metastatic and nonmetastatic thyroid tumors. TCRdb reprocessed the PCR reads via MiXCR. The sample yields 25,000 to 30,000 clones, around 17% seen once. No patient received treatment before thyroid surgery. The sequencing input was blood. The source is a male donor with papillary thyroid cancer or a benign thyroid nodule (not recorded which). Some clones in this sample may be carry-over from other donors' samples.

This clone was picked up many times. Just one base apart from a much larger clone, this may be a read error. This sequence joins TRBV7-3 and TRBJ1-1; no reliable D call. Looked up from germline, CDR1 is SGHTA and CDR2 is FQGTGA. The CDR3 totals 13 residues. CDR3 nucleotides: TGTGCCGGCAGCTTGGGGTTGTACACTGAAGCTTTCTTT. Protein: CAGSLGLYTEAFF. Supplemented by reference TRBV7-3 and TRBJ1-1, the full variable domain reads GAGVSQTPSNKVTEKGKYVELRCDPISGHTALYWYRQSLGQGPEFLIYFQGTGAADDSGLPNDRFFAVRPEGSVSTLKIQRTERGDSAVYLCAGSLGLYTEAFFGQGTRLTVV.

This clone was detected many times. The V gene is TRBV10-2, the J gene TRBJ1-1, with D maybe TRBD1 (5 bases). The V gene lost 2 bases and the J gene lost 7 bases, with 11 bases spanning the gap. The germline V gene encodes CDR1 WSHSY and CDR2 SAAADI. The CDR3 has 13 residues. DNA of the CDR3: TGCGCCAGCAGTGAGGGGGGACTTAGTGAAGCTTTCTTT. This encodes CASSEGGLSEAFF.

This clone was counted ten times or more. The DNA for the CDR3 is TGTGCCATCCTGGGGACTAGCGGCAATGAGCAGTTCTTC. This translates into CAILGTSGNEQFF. This sequence joins TRBV10-3 and TRBJ2-1; 11 bases line up with TRBD2. Germline V gene lookup returns CDR1 ENHRY and CDR2 SYGVKD. Trimming removed 8 bases from V and 6 bases from J; junction bases left unmatched: 3. The CDR3 totals 13 residues.

This sequence joins TRBV28 and TRBJ2-1, with 7 bases matching TRBD2. CDR1 and CDR2 from the germline V gene are MDHEN and SYDVKM. This CDR3 contains 15 residues. The V segment lost 10 bases and the J segment 10 bases; nucleotides outside the gene matches: 19. The CDR3 DNA reads as TGTGCCATCAGGCTAAGGGGAGGGCCGTGTCGGGAGCAGTTCTTC. Translation: CAIRLRGGPCREQFF.

This clone has a count of ten or more. The chain recombines TRBV5-1 with TRBJ2-7; 8 positions match TRBD2. Germline CDR1 and CDR2: SGHRS and YFSETQ. Trimming at V came to 4 bases and at J to 7 bases, leaving 19 bases not matched to a gene. The CDR3 has 17 residues. CDR3 loop: CASSPATGGASRGEQYF. CDR3 nucleotides: TGCGCCAGCAGCCCGGCTACCGGGGGGGCGAGCAGGGGTGAGCAGTACTTC.

In its sample, this clone was seen many times. The chain links TRBV27 to TRBJ2-1; D not certain. Trimming shortened V by 7 bases and J by 7 bases, and 17 bases separated the two germline ends. From germline, CDR1 is MNHEY and CDR2 SMNVEV (reference sequence). The CDR3 has 14 amino acids. The CDR3 nucleotides read TGTGCCAGCACCCGAACCCGGACCTCTAATGAGCAGTTCTTC. As protein: CASTRTRTSNEQFF.

This clone has at least ten counts. The rearrangement joins TRBV28 to TRBJ1-5, with TRBD1 matching 8 bases. The V gene end was trimmed by 7 bases and the J gene end by 2 bases; junction bases not matched to a gene: 4. This CDR3 comprises 14 residues. CDR1 is MDHEN and CDR2 is SYDVKM in the germline V gene. CDR3 amino acids: CASTHRGGNQPQHF. The CDR3 region has the DNA TGTGCCAGCACACACAGGGGGGGCAATCAGCCCCAGCATTTT.